This is a list of T cell receptor beta chains from one sample in a study of blood T cells in healthy people across ages. In TCRdb, the 5' RACE reads were re-called with MiXCR into one record per CDR3 protein. The table records some 1,000,000 distinct CDR3 sequences, under 30% of them present only once. The sample was also linked to a second study, of T cells of mothers and their children.

The sequenced sample consisted of blood. The receptor source for this set is a girl aged 2-10 years in good health. The CDR3 runs from the conserved cysteine through the conserved F or W. A D gene is named only where the DNA matches it firmly. A clone size is listed for some rows: how often the clone was seen (once, few, many), or a class if it is expanded.

d_call	v_call	clone_size	j_call	cdr3_aa	cdr3_nt
NA	TRBV20-1	NA	TRBJ2-3	CSANKERPDTQYF	TGCAGTGCAAATAAGGAGAGGCCAGATACGCAGTATTTT
TRBD2	TRBV7-8	NA	TRBJ2-7	CASSRSGRTYEQYF	TGTGCCAGCAGTCGTAGCGGGAGAACCTACGAGCAGTACTTC
TRBD1	TRBV12-3/TRBV12-4	few	TRBJ2-5	CASSSATGGRETQYF	TGTGCCAGCAGTTCCGCCACAGGGGGCAGGGAGACCCAGTACTTC
TRBD2	TRBV27	NA	TRBJ2-1	CASKTGTSAWDEQFF	TGTGCCAGCAAGACCGGGACTAGCGCCTGGGATGAGCAGTTCTTC
TRBD2	TRBV5-1	NA	TRBJ2-7	CASSFTTSGSYEQYF	TGCGCCAGCAGCTTTACGACTAGCGGCTCCTACGAGCAGTACTTC
TRBD2	TRBV14	NA	TRBJ2-1	CASSQRAGGLNEQFF	TGTGCCAGCAGCCAAAGAGCGGGGGGGCTCAATGAGCAGTTCTTC
TRBD1	TRBV5-1	few	TRBJ2-1	CASSPEVGQYNEQFF	TGCGCCAGCAGCCCGGAGGTGGGACAGTACAATGAGCAGTTCTTC
TRBD2	TRBV5-4	few	TRBJ2-1	CASGTRREIYNEQFF	TGTGCCAGCGGAACCCGGCGGGAGATTTACAATGAGCAGTTCTTC
NA	TRBV20-1	NA	TRBJ2-7	CSALTVKGNIYEQYF	TGCAGTGCCCTCACCGTGAAGGGAAATATCTACGAGCAGTACTTC
NA	TRBV27	NA	TRBJ2-7	CATADSPSYEQYF	TGTGCCACCGCGGACAGTCCAAGCTACGAGCAGTACTTC
TRBD1	TRBV29-1	NA	TRBJ1-1	CSVTSQGVANTEAFF	TGCAGCGTTACTTCTCAGGGGGTGGCGAACACTGAAGCTTTCTTT
NA	TRBV6-7	NA	TRBJ2-7	CASSFHRLEGEQYF	TGTGCCAGCAGCTTTCATCGACTGGAAGGCGAGCAGTACTTC
NA	TRBV20-1	NA	TRBJ2-5	CSASSARRETQYF	TGCAGTGCTAGCTCAGCCCGGCGGGAGACCCAGTACTTC
TRBD1	TRBV20-1	NA	TRBJ1-2	CSARTRQGSYTF	TGCAGTGCTAGAACCCGACAGGGGAGCTACACCTTC
NA	TRBV15	NA	TRBJ2-5	CATSRAGRVETQYF	TGTGCCACCAGCAGAGCGGGTAGGGTCGAGACCCAGTACTTC
NA	TRBV20-1	few	TRBJ1-1	CSVHRFLSTEAFF	TGCAGCGTACACAGGTTTTTGTCCACTGAAGCTTTCTTT
NA	TRBV5-1	few	TRBJ2-5	CASSFEQGTQYF	TGCGCCAGCAGTTTTGAGCAAGGGACCCAGTACTTC
TRBD1	TRBV20-1	NA	TRBJ2-7	CSARDTTGETPYEQYF	TGCAGTGCTAGAGACACGACAGGGGAAACGCCCTACGAGCAGTACTTC
NA	TRBV5-1	few	TRBJ1-3	CASSLEEHSGNTIYF	TGCGCCAGCAGCTTGGAAGAGCATTCTGGAAACACCATATATTTT
NA	TRBV19	NA	TRBJ1-5	CASLTQGGGVNQPQHF	TGTGCCAGCCTTACGCAGGGTGGGGGCGTCAATCAGCCCCAGCATTTT
NA	TRBV10-3	NA	TRBJ2-1	CAISEGTGGIEQFF	TGTGCCATCAGTGAGGGGACTGGTGGGATTGAGCAGTTCTTC
NA	TRBV4-2	NA	TRBJ1-1	CASSQEPAYSNTEAFF	TGTGCCAGCAGCCAAGAACCCGCCTACAGTAACACTGAAGCTTTCTTT